This T cell receptor (beta chain) was observed in a study of T cells expressing NK-cell markers. Study-level information: Sorted CD3+CD56+NKG2C+, CD3+CD56+NKG2C- and CD3+CD56-NKG2C+ T cells supplied TCR beta repertoires. General study points: Also leading the CD3+CD56-NKG2C+ fraction in several donors were these clonotypes. Dominant NKG2C+ clonotypes accounted for roughly 1.0-7.0% of CD8+ T cells in several donors.

Concerning this clonotype itself: Its antigen remains unidentified.

This CDR3 is built from 16 residues. Germline CDR1 is MNHEY and CDR2 is SMNVEV (reference sequence). Each CDR3 protein gets one entry in TCRdb, which reprocessed the 5' RACE reads and gives no DNA. The listing contains fewer than 550,000 distinct CDR3 sequences. Sequenced: blood T cells: a sorted CD56 or NKG2C T cell subset, CD4+ or CD8+ T cells, or bulk PBMC T cells (not recorded which). The chain couples TRBV27 to TRBJ2-5; TCRdb designates TRBD1, a call that cannot be tested without DNA. The receptor was derived from a woman aged 50 to 65 in good health. CDR3 protein: CASSPLPGQNQETQYF.